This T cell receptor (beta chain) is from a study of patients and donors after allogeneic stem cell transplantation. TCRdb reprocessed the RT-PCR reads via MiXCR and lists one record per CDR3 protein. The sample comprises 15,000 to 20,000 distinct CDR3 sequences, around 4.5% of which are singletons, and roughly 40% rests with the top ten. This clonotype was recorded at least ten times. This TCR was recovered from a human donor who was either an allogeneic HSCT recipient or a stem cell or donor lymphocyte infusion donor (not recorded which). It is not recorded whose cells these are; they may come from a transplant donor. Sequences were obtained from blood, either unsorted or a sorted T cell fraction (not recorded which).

DNA of the CDR3: TGTGCCAGCAGCCGCGGGACAGGGGGAAGGGCTGGCTACACCTTC. The encoded protein is CASSRGTGGRAGYTF. The chain employs TRBV7-9 and TRBJ1-2; 11 bases agree with TRBD1. The junction had 9 bases not matched to a gene; V was cut back by 5 bases and J by 7 bases. This CDR3 is 15 amino acids long. The germline V gene encodes CDR1 SEHNR and CDR2 FQNEAQ (reference sequence).